This T cell receptor (beta chain) was documented in a study of T cell responses to AZD1222 COVID-19 vaccine. Study-wide context: It was second doses at about 4 or about 12 weeks that were pooled.

Here immunoSEQ multiplex PCR was the method, and the copy in TCRdb shows in-frame clones only, minus some. The table shows around 140,000 clones, with roughly 93% occurring only once. Whole-study findings and limits: Repertoires were collected only later (after the peak T cell response had occurred). Across spike, vaccine-associated CD4 TCRs were found, dominant at 160-218 and 743-854.

The CDR3 has 12 residues. Trimming took off 6 bases at V and 3 bases at J, with 9 bases between the two ends. As to this clone: Its antigen is currently unknown.

Source: peripheral blood, taken on day 0 of AZD1222 vaccination. This TCR came from an adult in good health. The rearrangement uses TRBV12-3 or TRBV12-4 and TRBJ2-7; D may correspond to TRBD1 or TRBD2 (6 bases each). CDR3 amino acids: CASRRGVYEQYF. The CDR3 DNA follows: TGTGCCAGCAGAAGGGGGGTCTACGAGCAGTACTTC.